These 10 T cell receptor beta chains were all obtained from the same sample, sequenced in a study of T cell responses to AZD1222 COVID-19 vaccine. TCRdb's copy holds only in-frame clones and misses some; the assay was immunoSEQ multiplex PCR. This sample has about 200,000 clones, with over 85% found just once. This sample comprised peripheral blood, obtained 28 days after the second dose of the MenACWY control vaccine. Receptors originate from an adult who received the MenACWY meningococcal vaccine as a control.

This chain joins TRBV4-3 and TRBJ2-3; 14 bases are shared with TRBD2. J lost 2 bases, V lost 4 bases, and 2 bases had no gene match. Germline CDR1 LGHNA, CDR2 YSLEER. The CDR3 contains 16 residues. CDR3 region: CASSRGLAGVTDTQYF. In DNA form, the CDR3 reads TGCGCCAGCAGCCGGGGACTAGCGGGAGTCACAGATACGCAGTATTTT.

The chain joins TRBV7-9 to TRBJ2-7; no firm D call. Per the germline V gene, CDR1 is SEHNR and CDR2 is FQNEAQ (reference sequence). This CDR3 contains 15 residues. V was clipped by 5 bases and J by 3 bases, with 17 bases between them. The CDR3 region has the DNA TGTGCCAGCAGCCCCCGGACGAGCGACGGCTACGAGCAGTACTTC. It yields the protein CASSPRTSDGYEQYF.

This clone has more than one count but fewer than ten. J is TRBJ2-5 and V is TRBV5-4, with 11 bases matching TRBD2. Per the germline V gene, CDR1 is SGHNT and CDR2 is YYREEE (reference sequence). This CDR3 is 18 amino acids long. V dropped 4 bases and J dropped 1; count of bases not matched to a gene: 12. The CDR3 protein is CASSIHRLAGTLQETQYF. For the CDR3, the DNA is TGTGCCAGCAGCATACATCGACTAGCGGGGACCCTCCAAGAGACCCAGTACTTC.

This clone was counted between two and nine times. The gene calls are TRBV6-1 and TRBJ1-5; no definite D call. V shed 2 bases and J shed 1 base, with 3 bases lying between them. From germline, CDR1 is MNHNS and CDR2 SASEGT. CDR3 length equals 13 residues. The CDR3 loop reads CASSELSNQPQHF. DNA of the CDR3: TGTGCCAGCAGTGAACTCAGCAATCAGCCCCAGCATTTT.

The chain recombines TRBV5-6 with TRBJ2-3, with TRBD2 identical over 8 bases. The CDR3 extends over 17 amino acids. Per the germline V gene, CDR1 is SGHDT and CDR2 is YYEEEE. V was pared by 4 bases and J by 8 bases, with 18 bases of the junction left unmatched. In DNA form, the CDR3 reads TGTGCCAGCAGCAGTCCTCTAGCGGGCGGGAGATGGGGTACGCAGTATTTT. Its protein product is CASSSPLAGGRWGTQYF.

The rearrangement uses TRBV6-5 and TRBJ1-2; D perhaps matches TRBD1 (5 bases). The germline V gene encodes CDR1 MNHEY and CDR2 SVGAGI. V was shortened by 5 bases and J by 8 bases, with 15 bases between the two germline ends. This CDR3 is built from 13 residues. CDR3 sequence: CASSKTGPGGYTF. CDR3 in DNA: TGTGCCAGCAGTAAAACGGGGCCTGGGGGCTACACCTTC.

V usage is TRBV9 and J usage is TRBJ2-3; TRBD1 matches at 8 bases. The J segment lost 4 bases and the V segment lost 3 bases, leaving 7 bases of the junction unmatched. Per germline, CDR1 SGDLS and CDR2 YYNGEE. This CDR3 is 15 amino acids long. CDR3 sequence (DNA): TGTGCCAGCAGCGCAGGACAGGGCGGCCCAGATACGCAGTATTTT. Residues: CASSAGQGGPDTQYF.

J is TRBJ2-7 and V is TRBV19, with no clear D. The CDR3 covers 13 residues. Trimming stripped 5 bases from V and 6 bases from J, with 14 bases between. Germline values: CDR1 LNHDA, CDR2 SQIVND (reference sequence). CDR3 DNA: TGTGCCAGTAGTCCGTTCGATTCTGGCGAGCAGTACTTC. Amino acid sequence: CASSPFDSGEQYF.

The V gene is TRBV9, the J gene TRBJ1-2; D not resolved. Trimming took 4 bases from V and 8 from J, leaving 15 bases between them. The germline V gene has CDR1 SGDLS and CDR2 YYNGEE. The CDR3 consists of 13 residues. The CDR3 loop is CASSYRPEKGYTF. CDR3 DNA sequence: TGTGCCAGCAGCTATAGACCAGAGAAGGGCTACACCTTC.

This rearrangement joins TRBV3-1 (or the pseudogene TRBV3-2) to TRBJ1-6, with no clear D. Trimming pared 1 base from V and 8 bases from J, leaving 3 bases between. The CDR3 is 12 amino acids. Germline CDR1 is LGHDT and CDR2 is YNNKEL (reference sequence). The CDR3 DNA reads as TGTGCCAGCAGCCAAGTGGATTCACCCCTCCACTTT. It is translated as CASSQVDSPLHF.